This TCR beta chain is drawn from a study of shared clonotypes between healthy human individuals. Turning to the study itself: The study used three CD4 naive, three CD4 memory, two CD8 naive and one CD8 memory plate per donor.

The table lists this clone with a count of one. Every one of the donors was a Caucasian adult that lived in Nashville, Tennessee. Genomic DNA of every subset was divided equally among multiple immunoSEQ plates. Each replicate PCR on the sorted subsets used roughly 200 ng DNA (around 30,000 T cell genomes). Data came from immunoSEQ multiplex PCR; TCRdb stores just in-frame clones and leaves some out. This repertoire shows about 110,000 clones, 55% to 70% found once; its top ten account for approximately 24%. The receptor was derived from a woman aged 25 to 39 in good health. Sequencing input: memory CD8+ T cells sorted from blood. Subset denoted: CD45RO+ cells pooled with CCR7-negative TemRA cells.

CDR3 protein: CASSEERTGNTIYF. CDR3 sequence (DNA): TGTGCCAGCAGTGAAGAGCGGACTGGAAACACCATATATTTT. The gene calls are TRBV2 and TRBJ1-3; D gene uncertain. The CDR3 spans 14 residues. CDR1 and CDR2 from the germline V gene are SNHLY and FYNNEI. V was pared by 1 base and J by 2 bases, with 6 bases between.